These 11 T cell receptor beta chains were all obtained from the same sample, sequenced in a study of cytomegalovirus exposure and HLA in healthy donors (dated by TCRdb to 2016 to 2017). Preparation of the library involved the immunoSEQ multiplex PCR assay. The multiplex PCR relied on a mix of 60 forward primers for TCR Vbeta segments and 13 reverse primers for TCR Jbeta segments. The table comes from immuneACCESS by way of TCRdb, which keeps in-frame sequences with V and J called. Part of the clones is missing from these tables; in studies checked, under half for an unresolved V gene and the rest for unknown reasons. In all, the sample holds 90,000 to 130,000 clones, and around 80% of those were seen once. The top ten clones comprise 2.5% to 3.5% of the sample. Sequenced: PBMCs. The receptors here all came from a woman aged 18 to 35 in good health and CMV-seropositive.

The V and J genes are TRBV28 and TRBJ1-3; 9 positions agree with TRBD1. After removal of 6 bases from V and 3 bases from J, the junction contained 9 bases not matched to a gene. The CDR3 runs to 16 residues. The V gene's germline CDR1 is MDHEN and CDR2 SYDVKM. CDR3 amino acids: CASRDRGMKDGNTIYF. The CDR3 DNA is TGTGCCAGCAGGGACAGGGGAATGAAAGATGGAAACACCATATATTTT.

The chain joins TRBV5-4 to TRBJ2-5; 9 nucleotides agree with TRBD2. From germline, CDR1 is SGHNT and CDR2 YYREEE (reference sequence). With V trimmed by 2 bases and J by 4 bases, 3 bases remained unmatched. The CDR3 has 14 residues. The chain's CDR3 is CASSLELAGETQYF. CDR3 nucleotides: TGTGCCAGCAGCTTAGAACTAGCGGGAGAGACCCAGTACTTC.

The chain has TRBV28 and TRBJ1-2; 8 nucleotides align to TRBD1. Per germline, CDR1 MDHEN and CDR2 SYDVKM. V gave up 1 base and J gave up 6 bases; unmatched junction bases: 4. The CDR3 contains 14 residues. CDR3 amino acids: CASSLSSGGDGYTF. CDR3 nucleotide sequence: TGTGCCAGCAGTTTATCATCAGGGGGCGATGGCTACACCTTC.

The rearrangement uses TRBV6-5 and TRBJ1-1; D is unresolved. Trimming shortened V by 7 bases and J by 2 bases, and 14 bases separated the two germline ends. The CDR3 consists of 14 residues. Per the germline V gene, CDR1 is MNHEY and CDR2 is SVGAGI. CDR3 in DNA: TGTGCCAGCACATCACTGCAGACTAACACTGAAGCTTTCTTT. Amino acids: CASTSLQTNTEAFF.

This rearrangement joins TRBV2 to TRBJ2-1; D remains ambiguous. The V end lost 6 bases, the J end lost 7 bases, and 7 bases lay between the germline ends. The CDR3 length is 11 residues. The germline V gene encodes CDR1 SNHLY and CDR2 FYNNEI. CDR3 DNA: TGTGCCAGCAGGAGGTGGAATGAGCAGTTCTTC. Amino acid sequence: CASRRWNEQFF.

The CDR3 loop reads CASTRTGSYEQYF. Here the CDR3 DNA reads TGTGCCAGCACCCGGACTGGCTCCTACGAGCAGTACTTC. This rearrangement joins TRBV6-5 to TRBJ2-7, with D possibly being TRBD2 (5 bases). The V end lost 7 bases, the J end lost 0 bases, and 10 bases lay between the germline ends. Germline V CDR1 and CDR2: MNHEY, SVGAGI. CDR3 length: 13 residues.

V gene TRBV28 combines with J gene TRBJ1-2; 7 bases align to TRBD1. The CDR3 consists of 13 residues. The V and J ends lost 6 bases and 4 bases, in that order; junction bases with no gene match: 5. Germline CDR1 and CDR2: MDHEN and SYDVKM. In DNA form, the CDR3 reads TGTGCCAGCAGCGCCGGGACAGTCTATGGCTACACCTTC. It codes for CASSAGTVYGYTF.

The genes are TRBV19 and TRBJ2-2; 11 positions match TRBD1. The CDR3 extends over 16 amino acids. The germline gives CDR1 LNHDA, CDR2 SQIVND (reference sequence). With V trimmed by 5 bases and J by 5 bases, 7 bases remained unmatched. CDR3 sequence (DNA): TGTGCCAGTAGTCCCAGGGACAGGGGGAGAACCGGGGAGCTGTTTTTT. Translated, it gives CASSPRDRGRTGELFF.

The V call is TRBV6-1, the J call TRBJ2-7, with 11 nucleotides matching TRBD2. The CDR3 consists of 15 residues. Germline CDR1 reads MNHNS; CDR2 reads SASEGT. Germline trimming cut 2 bases from V and 3 bases from J; bases unmatched to any gene: 3. The chain's CDR3 is CASSELTSGVYEQYF. CDR3 bases: TGTGCCAGCAGTGAATTGACTAGCGGGGTCTACGAGCAGTACTTC.

This rearrangement joins TRBV5-6 to TRBJ1-2; 9 nucleotides align to TRBD1. J lost 6 bases, V lost 4 bases, and 7 bases had no gene match. The CDR3 length is 14 residues. Germline assignment: CDR1 SGHDT and CDR2 YYEEEE. The CDR3 protein is CASSVPGQGDGYTF. In DNA form, the CDR3 reads TGTGCCAGCAGCGTTCCGGGACAGGGAGATGGCTACACCTTC.

This clone was recorded a few times. The CDR3 here is CAWNFHRETQYF. The CDR3 nucleotides read TGTGCCTGGAATTTCCATCGGGAGACCCAGTACTTC. The chain combines TRBV30 with TRBJ2-5; D gene ambiguous. Germline V gives CDR1 GTSNPN, CDR2 SVGIG (reference sequence). Trimming stripped 4 bases from V and 5 bases from J, with 11 bases between. The CDR3 has 12 residues.